The clone carrying this T cell receptor beta chain has only a few counts. Its antigen is undetermined. The sample originates from a study of cytomegalovirus exposure and HLA in healthy donors. Notes on the study in general: Relative to the roughly 640-donor mean, N-insertions were reportedly fewer in an Asian-associated ancestry cluster in a later analysis.

Germline assignment: CDR1 LNHDA and CDR2 SQIVND (reference sequence). The CDR3 sequence is 15 residues long. Trimming removed 6 bases at V and 3 bases at J, with 16 bases between. This PCR relied on a set of 60 Vbeta primers and 13 Jbeta primers. Here immunoSEQ multiplex PCR was the method, and the copy in TCRdb shows in-frame clones only, minus some. Of about 130,000 clones listed, about 74% are singletons. V is TRBV19 and J is TRBJ2-3, with TRBD1 as a possible D gene (6 bases). The sequence was collected from a woman aged 45-65 years in good health and CMV-seropositive. The specimen sequenced was PBMCs. In DNA form, the CDR3 reads TGTGCCAGTAGGACACAGGGTAGAGGTACAGATACGCAGTATTTT. This translates into CASRTQGRGTDTQYF.